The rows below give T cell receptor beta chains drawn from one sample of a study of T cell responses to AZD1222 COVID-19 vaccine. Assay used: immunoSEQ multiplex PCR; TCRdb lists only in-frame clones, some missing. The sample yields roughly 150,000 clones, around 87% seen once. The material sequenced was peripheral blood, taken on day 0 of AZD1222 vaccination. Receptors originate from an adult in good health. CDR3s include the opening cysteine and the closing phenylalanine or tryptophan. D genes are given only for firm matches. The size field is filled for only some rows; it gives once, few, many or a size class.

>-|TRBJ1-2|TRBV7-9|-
TGTGCCAGCAGGCAAAGTGGGACGGGTCTTTATGGCTACACCTTC
CASRQSGTGLYGYTF
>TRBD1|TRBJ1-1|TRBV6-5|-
TGTGCCAGCAGACTACAGGGGGCGGAGACTGAAGCTTTCTTT
CASRLQGAETEAFF
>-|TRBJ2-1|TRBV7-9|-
TGTGCCAGCAGCTCGAGGGGGGGCAACGTCGATGAGCAGTTCTTC
CASSSRGGNVDEQFF
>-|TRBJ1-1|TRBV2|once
TGTGCCAGCAGTCCCACGGGACTCAGGGCTGAAGCTTTCTTT
CASSPTGLRAEAFF
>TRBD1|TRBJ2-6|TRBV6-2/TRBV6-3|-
TGTGCCAGCAGTTCCGGGACAGGGAGGTCTGGGGCCAACGTCCTGACTTTC
CASSSGTGRSGANVLTF
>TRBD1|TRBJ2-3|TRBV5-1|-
TGCGCCAGCAGCTTAGGGACAGGAAGTACGACAGATACGCAGTATTTT
CASSLGTGSTTDTQYF
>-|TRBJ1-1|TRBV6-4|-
TGTGCCAGCAGCGTCCTCCGGGAACCTCTCCGGACTGAAGCTTTCTTT
CASSVLREPLRTEAFF
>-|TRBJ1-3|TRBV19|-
TGTGCCAGTAGTACCCGAGGAGGGACCGGAAACACCATATATTTT
CASSTRGGTGNTIYF
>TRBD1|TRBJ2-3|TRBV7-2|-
TGTGCCAGCCTTGGACAGGGTCGGGTTAGCACAGATACGCAGTATTTT
CASLGQGRVSTDTQYF
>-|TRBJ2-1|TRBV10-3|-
TGTGCCATCAGGGGCAACCCTTCTAGCGAGGGCGGCAATGAGCAGTTCTTC
CAIRGNPSSEGGNEQFF
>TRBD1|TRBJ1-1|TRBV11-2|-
TGTGCCAGCAGCCCGGGACAGAGGAACACTGAAGCTTTCTTT
CASSPGQRNTEAFF
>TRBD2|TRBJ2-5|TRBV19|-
TGTGCCAGTAGTGCCTCGACTAGCGGGTACGAGACCCAGTACTTC
CASSASTSGYETQYF
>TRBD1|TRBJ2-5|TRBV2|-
TGTGCCAGCACCGGGACAGGAGAGACCCAGTACTTC
CASTGTGETQYF
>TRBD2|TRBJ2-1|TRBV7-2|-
TGTGCCAGCAGCTTAGTCATGCTCCGCGGGAGCTACAATGAGCAGTTCTTC
CASSLVMLRGSYNEQFF
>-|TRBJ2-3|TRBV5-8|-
TGTGCCAGCAGCTTGGCGTTAGTCCCACCGACAGATACGCAGTATTTT
CASSLALVPPTDTQYF
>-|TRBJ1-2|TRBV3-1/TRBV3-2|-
TGTGCCAGCAGCCAGGACCCGCGCGGTTACACCTTC
CASSQDPRGYTF
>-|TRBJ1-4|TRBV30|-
TGCGGAGTGGCAACTAATGAAAAACTGTTTTTT
CGVATNEKLFF
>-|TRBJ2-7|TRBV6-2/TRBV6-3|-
TGTGCCAGCAGTTACTGGGGCAGGGAATACGAGCAGTACTTC
CASSYWGREYEQYF
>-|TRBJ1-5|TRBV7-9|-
TGTGCCAGCAGCCGACAGGTCTCCGGCAATCAGCCCCAGCATTTT
CASSRQVSGNQPQHF
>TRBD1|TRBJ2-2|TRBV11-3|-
TGTGCCAGCAGCGACGACAGGGTAGTAACCGGGGAGCTGTTTTTT
CASSDDRVVTGELFF
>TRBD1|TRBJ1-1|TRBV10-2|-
TGCGCCAGCGGGGGACAGGGGAACACTGAAGCTTTCTTT
CASGGQGNTEAFF
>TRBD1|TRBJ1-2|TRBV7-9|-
TGTGCCAGCAGCCAGGGACAGGGGAACTATGGCTACACCTTC
CASSQGQGNYGYTF
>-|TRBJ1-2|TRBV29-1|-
TGCAGCGTTGAAGTCGCGCAGGGTATGGGCTATGGCTACACCTTC
CSVEVAQGMGYGYTF
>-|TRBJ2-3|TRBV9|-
TGTGCCAGCAGCGCGCCCAGGGACGGCTCTTCCACAGATACGCAGTATTTT
CASSAPRDGSSTDTQYF
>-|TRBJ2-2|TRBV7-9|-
TGTGCCAGCAGCTTTGTTTTCGGAAAGAACACCGGGGAGCTGTTTTTT
CASSFVFGKNTGELFF
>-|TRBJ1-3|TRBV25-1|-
TGTGCCAGCAGTGAGCGGACATTCGCCCACTCTGGAAACACCATATATTTT
CASSERTFAHSGNTIYF
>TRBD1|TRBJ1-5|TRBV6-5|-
TGTGCCAGCAGTTCGACAGGGAATAGCAATCAGCCCCAGCATTTT
CASSSTGNSNQPQHF
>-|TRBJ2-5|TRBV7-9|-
TGTGCCAGCAGCTTAACTTCCAGGGTAGAAGAGACCCAGTACTTC
CASSLTSRVEETQYF
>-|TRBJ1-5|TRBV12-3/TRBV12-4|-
TGTGCCAGCAGTTTATGGGGTCAGCCCCAGCATTTT
CASSLWGQPQHF
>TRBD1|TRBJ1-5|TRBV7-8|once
TGTGCCAGCAGCCCAGGGGGCGGGAATAGCAATCAGCCCCAGCATTTT
CASSPGGGNSNQPQHF
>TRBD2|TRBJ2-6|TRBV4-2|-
TGTGCCAGCAGCCAAGTTGGACTAGCGGGGGGTACTGTGGGGGCCAACGTCCTGACTTTC
CASSQVGLAGGTVGANVLTF
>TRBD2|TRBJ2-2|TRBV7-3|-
TGTGCCAGCAGCGCCGTACTAGCGGGGGGGCCTAGCACCGGGGAGCTGTTTTTT
CASSAVLAGGPSTGELFF
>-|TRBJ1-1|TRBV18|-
TGTGCCAGCTCACCCCCGGGGAGGGACGGCACTGAAGCTTTCTTT
CASSPPGRDGTEAFF
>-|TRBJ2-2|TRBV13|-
TGTGCCAGCAGCGCCTCCCTGGTACGACAGAACACCGGGGAGCTGTTTTTT
CASSASLVRQNTGELFF
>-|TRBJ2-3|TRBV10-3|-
TGTGCCATCAGTGAGGCTAGCGCAGATACGCAGTATTTT
CAISEASADTQYF
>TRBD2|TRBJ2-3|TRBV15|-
TGTGCCACCCGGAAAGGGACTAGCCAGAGCACAGATACGCAGTATTTT
CATRKGTSQSTDTQYF
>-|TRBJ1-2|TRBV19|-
TGTGCCAGTAGTAGTTGGGGCGGCTATGGCTACACCTTC
CASSSWGGYGYTF
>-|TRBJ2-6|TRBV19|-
TGTGCCAGTGCTAAGAGCTCTGGGGCCAACGTCCTGACTTTC
CASAKSSGANVLTF
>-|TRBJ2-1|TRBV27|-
TGTGCCAGCAGTTCGGACTATCGAGAGCAGTTCTTC
CASSSDYREQFF
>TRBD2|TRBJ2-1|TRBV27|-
TGTGCCAGCAGGGTGGGGACTAGCGGGGTTAATGAGCAGTTCTTC
CASRVGTSGVNEQFF
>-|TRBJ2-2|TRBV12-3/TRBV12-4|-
TGTGCCAGCAGTTTAGTCCGGGGGGGGGAGCTGTTTTTT
CASSLVRGGELFF
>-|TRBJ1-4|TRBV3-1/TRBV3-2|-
TGTGCCAGCAGCCAAGAGGGACTGAGTAATGAAAAACTGTTTTTT
CASSQEGLSNEKLFF
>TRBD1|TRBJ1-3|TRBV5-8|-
TGTGCCAGCAGCCTACCAGGGGGCGGAAACACCATATATTTT
CASSLPGGGNTIYF
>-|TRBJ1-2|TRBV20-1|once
TGCAGGGCGCCACAGGGAGCTGGCTACACCTTC
CRAPQGAGYTF
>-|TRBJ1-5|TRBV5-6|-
TGTGCCAGCAGTGGGTCCCTGAGCAATCAGCCCCAGCATTTT
CASSGSLSNQPQHF
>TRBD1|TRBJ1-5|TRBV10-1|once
TGCGCCAGCAGTGCGCCAGGGGGCGGATTAGGCAATCAGCCCCAGCATTTT
CASSAPGGGLGNQPQHF
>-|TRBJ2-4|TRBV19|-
TGTGCCAGTAGTAAGGGTTGGGACCTAGCCAAAAACATTCAGTACTTC
CASSKGWDLAKNIQYF
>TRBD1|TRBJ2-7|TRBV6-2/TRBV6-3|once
TGTGCCAGCAGTCACCGTAGTGGACAGGGGTTTTCCGAGCAGTACTTC
CASSHRSGQGFSEQYF
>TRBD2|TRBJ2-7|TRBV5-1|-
TGCGCCAGCAGCTTAGCGGGGGCACCGGGCGACGAGCAGTACTTC
CASSLAGAPGDEQYF
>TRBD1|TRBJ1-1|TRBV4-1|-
TGCGCCAGCAGCCAAGGGACAGGGACTGAAGCTTTTTTT
CASSQGTGTEAFF
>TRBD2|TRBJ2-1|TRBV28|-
TGTGCCAGCAGTTTACCCACTCCGAGCGGGGGCCCTTTGGGTATTGAGCAGTTCTTC
CASSLPTPSGGPLGIEQFF
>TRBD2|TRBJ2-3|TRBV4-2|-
TGTGCCAGCAGCCAAGAATTTACTAGCGGGGACACAGATACGCAGTATTTT
CASSQEFTSGDTDTQYF
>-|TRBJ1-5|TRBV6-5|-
TGTGCCAGCAGTTGGGACCCCAGACAGCCCCAGCATTTT
CASSWDPRQPQHF
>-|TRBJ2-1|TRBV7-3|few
TGTGCCAGCAGCTTAACGAGGGACAACCACAATGAGCAGTTCTTC
CASSLTRDNHNEQFF